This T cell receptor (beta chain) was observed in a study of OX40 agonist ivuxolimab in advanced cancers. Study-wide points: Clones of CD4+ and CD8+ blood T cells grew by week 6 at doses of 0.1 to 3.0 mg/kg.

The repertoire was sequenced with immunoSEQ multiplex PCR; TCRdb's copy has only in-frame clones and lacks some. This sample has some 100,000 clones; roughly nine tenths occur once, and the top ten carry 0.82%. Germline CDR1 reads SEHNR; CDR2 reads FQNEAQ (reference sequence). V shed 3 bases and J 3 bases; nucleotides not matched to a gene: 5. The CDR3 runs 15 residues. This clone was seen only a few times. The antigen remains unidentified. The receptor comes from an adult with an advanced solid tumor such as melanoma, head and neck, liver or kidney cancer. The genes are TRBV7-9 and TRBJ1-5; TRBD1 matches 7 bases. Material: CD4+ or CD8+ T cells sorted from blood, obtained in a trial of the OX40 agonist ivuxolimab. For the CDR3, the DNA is TGTGCCAGCAGCTTTGGGGACAGCTTCAATCAGCCCCAGCATTTT. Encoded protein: CASSFGDSFNQPQHF.